This is a list of T cell receptor beta chains from one sample in a study of T cell responses to AZD1222 COVID-19 vaccine. Produced via immunoSEQ multiplex PCR; TCRdb's table is partial and in-frame only. The sample gives roughly 97,000 clones, approximately 93% of which show up once; about 5% is in the top ten. The source was peripheral blood, collected on day 0 of AZD1222 vaccination. All receptors come from an adult in good health. Each CDR3 is given with its conserved first and last residue. D genes are given only for firm matches. Rows give clone size only sometimes, using once, few, many, or a class for an expanded clone.

TRBV7-9	TRBJ1-5	-	TRBD1	CASSSGQGYNQPQHF	TGTGCCAGCAGCTCGGGACAGGGATATAATCAGCCCCAGCATTTT
TRBV6-5	TRBJ1-1	-	-	CASSYIPGGVNTEAFF	TGTGCCAGCAGTTACATCCCGGGGGGGGTGAACACTGAAGCTTTCTTT
TRBV9	TRBJ2-2	-	-	CASSVDTTGELFF	TGTGCCAGCAGCGTAGATACCACCGGGGAGCTGTTTTTT
TRBV6-5	TRBJ1-1	-	TRBD1	CASGEGARTEAFF	TGTGCCAGCGGGGAGGGGGCGAGGACTGAAGCTTTCTTT
TRBV27	TRBJ1-1	-	-	CASSFYGGMGEAFF	TGTGCCAGCAGTTTTTACGGGGGTATGGGTGAAGCTTTCTTT
TRBV6-2/TRBV6-3	TRBJ1-1	few	-	CASSLTVNTEAFF	TGTGCCAGCAGCCTGACAGTGAACACTGAAGCTTTCTTT
TRBV27	TRBJ1-2	-	-	CASSLAPGPNYGYTF	TGTGCCAGCAGTTTAGCTCCCGGGCCTAACTATGGCTACACCTTC
TRBV7-2	TRBJ1-2	-	-	CASSFGGDIGYTF	TGTGCCAGCAGCTTTGGGGGAGATATCGGCTACACCTTC
TRBV6-4	TRBJ2-3	-	-	CASSASGTDTQYF	TGTGCCAGCAGTGCTAGCGGCACAGATACGCAGTATTTT
TRBV24-1	TRBJ2-1	-	TRBD2	CATSDPGTSTEQFF	TGTGCCACCAGTGATCCCGGGACTAGCACTGAGCAGTTCTTC
TRBV6-1	TRBJ1-4	-	TRBD1	CASSETGLSEKLFF	TGTGCCAGCAGTGAGACAGGGCTGAGCGAAAAACTGTTTTTT
TRBV6-5	TRBJ2-7	once	-	CASSQSSYEQYF	TGTGCCAGCAGTCAAAGCAGCTACGAGCAGTACTTC
TRBV5-1	TRBJ1-2	-	TRBD1	CASSFTGTAYGYTF	TGCGCCAGCAGCTTCACCGGGACAGCCTATGGCTACACCTTC
TRBV9	TRBJ1-1	-	-	CASSGPPGIDTEAFF	TGTGCCAGCAGCGGACCACCGGGGATCGACACTGAAGCTTTCTTT
TRBV7-8	TRBJ2-7	once	-	CASTQAGHLNYEQYF	TGTGCCAGCACCCAGGCGGGACACCTTAACTACGAGCAGTACTTC
TRBV27	TRBJ2-3	-	-	CASRPRDHRDTQYF	TGTGCCAGCAGGCCCCGGGACCACAGAGATACGCAGTATTTT
TRBV6-2/TRBV6-3	TRBJ2-7	-	-	CASSYSSHEQYF	TGTGCCAGCAGTTACAGTAGCCACGAGCAGTACTTC
TRBV7-9	TRBJ1-3	-	-	CAPQYRTNVGNTIYF	TGTGCCCCCCAATATCGCACCAATGTTGGAAACACCATATATTTT
TRBV30	TRBJ1-2	-	-	CAWIRPYGYTF	TGTGCCTGGATCCGTCCCTATGGCTACACCTTC
TRBV2	TRBJ1-1	once	TRBD1	CASTPPQGANTEAFF	TGTGCCAGCACCCCCCCCCAGGGGGCGAACACTGAAGCTTTCTTT
TRBV12-3/TRBV12-4	TRBJ2-7	-	-	CASSPGISYEQYF	TGTGCCAGCAGTCCGGGCATTTCCTACGAGCAGTACTTC
TRBV15	TRBJ1-2	-	-	CATSSNRANYGYTF	TGTGCCACCAGCAGTAACAGGGCTAACTATGGCTACACCTTC
TRBV2	TRBJ1-3	-	-	CASSEFWGSSGNTIYF	TGTGCCAGCAGTGAATTTTGGGGCAGTTCCGGAAACACCATATATTTT
TRBV2	TRBJ2-2	-	TRBD2	CASRGISGRAGFGELFF	TGTGCCAGCAGGGGCATTAGCGGGAGGGCCGGATTCGGGGAGCTGTTTTTT
TRBV28	TRBJ2-1	-	-	CASSLWGHNNEQFF	TGTGCCAGCAGTTTATGGGGGCACAACAATGAGCAGTTCTTC
TRBV12-3/TRBV12-4	TRBJ1-1	-	-	CASSLLDRDEAFF	TGTGCCAGCAGTTTACTAGACAGAGATGAAGCTTTCTTT
TRBV5-6	TRBJ2-1	-	-	CASSDQLGYNEQFF	TGTGCCAGCAGCGATCAACTAGGGTACAATGAGCAGTTCTTC
TRBV27	TRBJ1-1	-	-	CASTPLFSNRVKTEAFF	TGTGCCAGCACACCTCTATTCTCAAACAGGGTTAAGACTGAAGCTTTCTTT
TRBV7-3	TRBJ2-2	-	TRBD1	CASSSGTGSAGELFF	TGTGCCAGCAGCTCCGGGACAGGGTCAGCCGGGGAGCTGTTTTTT
TRBV11-3	TRBJ2-7	-	TRBD2	CASSFGGSRDEQYF	TGTGCCAGCAGCTTCGGGGGGAGTCGGGACGAGCAGTACTTC
TRBV28	TRBJ1-5	-	-	CASSFRSRANQPQHF	TGTGCCAGCAGTTTTAGGAGTAGGGCCAATCAGCCCCAGCATTTT
TRBV3-1/TRBV3-2	TRBJ2-2	-	TRBD2	CASTLTGLGQNTGELFF	TGTGCCAGCACCTTAACCGGACTAGGCCAGAACACCGGGGAGCTGTTTTTT
TRBV5-1	TRBJ1-1	-	TRBD1	CASSWGAGTAPEAFF	TGCGCCAGCAGCTGGGGAGCCGGGACAGCCCCTGAAGCTTTCTTT
TRBV15	TRBJ1-1	-	-	CATSRGGAGAGTEAFF	TGTGCCACCAGCAGAGGGGGGGCGGGGGCTGGCACTGAAGCTTTCTTT
TRBV7-3	TRBJ1-5	-	-	CATPDGNQPQHF	TGTGCCACCCCAGACGGAAATCAGCCCCAGCATTTT
TRBV19	TRBJ2-1	-	TRBD2	CASSIGLLRGRVFDEQFF	TGTGCCAGTAGTATTGGGCTGCTCCGCGGGAGGGTTTTCGATGAGCAGTTCTTC
TRBV10-3	TRBJ2-5	once	TRBD2	CAISEFGLAGGETQYF	TGTGCCATCAGTGAGTTCGGACTAGCGGGAGGAGAGACCCAGTACTTC
TRBV25-1	TRBJ2-7	once	TRBD2	CASSEGGGTRPYEQYF	TGTGCCAGCAGTGAGGGGGGAGGGACTAGACCCTACGAGCAGTACTTC
TRBV18	TRBJ2-7	-	TRBD1	CASSPGTGNNEQYF	TGTGCCAGCTCACCAGGGACAGGGAATAACGAGCAGTACTTC
TRBV28	TRBJ2-1	-	-	CASSLSGNPYNEQFF	TGTGCCAGCAGTTTATCGGGAAACCCCTACAATGAGCAGTTCTTC
TRBV5-5	TRBJ2-2	once	TRBD1	CASSWGQGRTGELFF	TGTGCCAGCAGCTGGGGACAGGGAAGGACCGGGGAGCTGTTTTTT
TRBV11-2	TRBJ2-5	-	-	CASSFGAQETQYF	TGTGCCAGCAGCTTTGGGGCGCAAGAGACCCAGTACTTC
TRBV14	TRBJ2-7	-	-	CASSSGLNYEQYF	TGTGCCAGTTCGTCGGGACTGAACTACGAGCAGTACTTC
TRBV2	TRBJ1-4	-	-	CASSDLQGDNEKLFF	TGTGCCAGCAGTGACCTACAGGGCGACAATGAAAAACTGTTTTTT
TRBV6-2/TRBV6-3	TRBJ2-3	-	-	CASSYTRSTDTQYF	TGTGCCAGCAGTTATACGAGGAGCACAGATACGCAGTATTTT
TRBV9	TRBJ2-6	once	-	CASSVEIQGWAGANVLTF	TGTGCCAGCAGCGTAGAAATCCAGGGATGGGCCGGGGCCAACGTCCTGACTTTC
TRBV3-1/TRBV3-2	TRBJ1-1	-	-	CASSLNRETEAFF	TGTGCCAGCAGCCTAAACAGGGAGACTGAAGCTTTCTTT
TRBV19	TRBJ1-6	-	-	CASRRKSNSPLHF	TGTGCCAGTAGGCGGAAGAGCAATTCACCCCTCCACTTT
TRBV6-2/TRBV6-3	TRBJ1-5	-	-	CASSFRVGQPQHF	TGTGCCAGCAGCTTCAGGGTCGGCCAGCCCCAGCATTTT
TRBV7-9	TRBJ2-3	once	TRBD2	CASSGGADTQYF	TGTGCCAGCAGCGGGGGGGCAGATACGCAGTATTTT
TRBV7-2	TRBJ2-7	-	TRBD1	CASSQRTGGEQYF	TGTGCCAGCAGCCAAAGGACAGGGGGGGAGCAGTACTTC
TRBV6-5	TRBJ1-2	few	-	CASREDGYTF	TGTGCCAGCAGAGAGGATGGCTACACCTTC
TRBV19	TRBJ2-2	-	-	CASTPGELFF	TGTGCCAGTACCCCCGGGGAGCTGTTTTTT
TRBV19	TRBJ2-1	-	-	CASRGVGLSPNEQFF	TGTGCCAGTAGAGGAGTTGGCCTATCCCCCAATGAGCAGTTCTTC
TRBV7-8	TRBJ1-4	-	-	CASSRERTNEKLFF	TGTGCCAGCAGCCGCGAAAGAACTAATGAAAAACTGTTTTTT
TRBV7-3	TRBJ2-5	-	TRBD2	CASSLGSGGYQETQYF	TGTGCCAGCAGCTTAGGGAGCGGGGGGTACCAAGAGACCCAGTACTTC
TRBV28	TRBJ2-1	-	TRBD2	CASSLGAGTTRRKQFF	TGTGCCAGCAGTTTAGGAGCCGGGACTACCCGCAGGAAGCAGTTCTTC
TRBV15	TRBJ1-1	-	-	CATSRDLPGTNTEAFF	TGTGCCACCAGCAGAGATTTACCAGGGACCAACACTGAAGCTTTCTTT
TRBV18	TRBJ1-1	-	-	CASSPAGGGNTEAFF	TGTGCCAGCTCACCAGCCGGGGGGGGGAACACTGAAGCTTTCTTT